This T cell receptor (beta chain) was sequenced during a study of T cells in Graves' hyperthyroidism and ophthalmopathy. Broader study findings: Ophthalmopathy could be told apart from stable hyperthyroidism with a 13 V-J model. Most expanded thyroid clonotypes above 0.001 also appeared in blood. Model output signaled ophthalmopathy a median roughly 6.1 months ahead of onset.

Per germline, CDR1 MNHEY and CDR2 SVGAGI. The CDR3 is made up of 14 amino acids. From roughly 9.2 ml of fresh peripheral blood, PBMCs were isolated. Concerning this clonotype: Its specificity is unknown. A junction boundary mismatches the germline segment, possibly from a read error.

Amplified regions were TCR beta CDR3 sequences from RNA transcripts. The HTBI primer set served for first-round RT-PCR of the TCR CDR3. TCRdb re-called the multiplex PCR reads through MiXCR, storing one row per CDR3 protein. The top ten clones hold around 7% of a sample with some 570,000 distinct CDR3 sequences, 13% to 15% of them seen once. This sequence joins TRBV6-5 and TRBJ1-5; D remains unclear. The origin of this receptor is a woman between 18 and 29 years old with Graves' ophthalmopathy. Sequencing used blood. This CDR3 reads CAGSLGRGNQPQHF. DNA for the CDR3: TGTGCCGGCAGTCTGGGTCGAGGCAATCAGCCCCAGCATTTT.